This entry describes one T cell receptor beta chain. What it recognizes is unknown. The data were produced by immunoSEQ multiplex PCR, yet TCRdb's version contains in-frame clones alone and is incomplete. In the table there are about 1 million clones, more than 65% of which are singletons. All donors qualified as healthy HIV-negative adults and had experienced no recent acute infections or vaccinations. This entry is derived from a study of shared clonotypes between healthy human individuals. Whole-study findings and limits: Incomplete sequencing of sorted subsets was indicated by rarefaction despite large depth.

V was cut by 0 bases and J by 1 base, with 7 bases left in between. Germline V gene data show CDR1 as KGHSH and CDR2 as LQKENI. This CDR3 has 16 residues. The V gene is TRBV18, the J gene TRBJ2-6; D ambiguous. The sequenced material came from memory CD4+ T cells sorted from blood. Subset of the sample: CD45RA-negative fraction. This clonotype was sampled from a man aged 18-30 years in good health. CDR3 region: CASSPPIGSGANVLTF. In DNA form, the CDR3 reads TGTGCCAGCTCACCACCTATAGGGTCTGGGGCCAACGTCCTGACTTTC.